Below are 25 T cell receptor beta chains sequenced from a single sample in a study of T cell repertoires in cytomegalovirus infection. These TCRs' antigens remain unknown. TCRdb called the reads again in MiXCR, with one record for every CDR3 protein. The sample shows hundreds of thousands of distinct CDR3 sequences, roughly 42% of them seen only once. The starting material was cultured PBMCs, obtained from culture after CMV antigen stimulation. These receptors were taken from a human donor in good health (CMV status not recorded). Some clones in this sample may be carry-over from other donors' samples.

The chain carries TRBV20-1 and TRBJ2-3; D remains unclear. The germline CDR1 and CDR2 sequences are DFQATT and SNEGSKA (reference sequence). Trimming took 1 base from V and 2 from J, leaving 10 bases between them. CDR3 length: 14 residues. CDR3 DNA: TGCAGTGCTAGAGGACTTTCCCCCACAGATACGCAGTATTTT. Translated: CSARGLSPTDTQYF.

In its sample, this clonotype was seen once. CDR3 coding DNA: TGTGCCAGCTCACAGGACAGCCACTATGGCTACACCTTC. This translates into CASSQDSHYGYTF. V usage is TRBV18 and J usage is TRBJ1-2, with D perhaps TRBD1 (6 bases). CDR3 size: 13 residues. CDR1 KGHSH and CDR2 LQKENI come from the germline V gene. Trimming shortened V by 4 bases and J by 3 bases, and 9 bases separated the two germline ends.

The chain is built from TRBV19 and TRBJ1-2; 7 bases are a match to TRBD1. Per the germline V gene, CDR1 is LNHDA and CDR2 is SQIVND (reference sequence). This CDR3 spans 15 amino acids. J lost 5 bases, V lost 3 bases, and 9 bases had no gene match. CDR3 nucleotide sequence: TGTGCCAGTAGTATGACATCGGGACAGTCGTATGGCTACACCTTC. Its translation: CASSMTSGQSYGYTF.

J is TRBJ2-3 and V is TRBV20-1, with a weak D call TRBD2 (6 bases). Germline values: CDR1 DFQATT, CDR2 SNEGSKA (reference sequence). CDR3 size: 13 residues. Trimming took off 3 bases at V and 4 bases at J, with 11 bases between the two ends. CDR3: CSASTGSADTQYF. Written as DNA, the CDR3 is TGCAGTGCTAGCACCGGGAGCGCAGATACGCAGTATTTT.

This clonotype was picked up many times. The V gene is TRBV7-8, the J gene TRBJ2-3; no definite D call. Germline V lookup: CDR1 SGHVS, CDR2 FQNEAQ. V lost 5 bases and J lost 1, with 1 base in between. This CDR3 is 11 amino acids long. CDR3 residues: CASSRTDTQYF. As DNA, the CDR3 is TGTGCCAGCAGCCGCACAGATACGCAGTATTTT.

In its sample, this clonotype was seen a few times. The rearrangement uses TRBV7-9 and TRBJ2-1; TRBD2 matches at 7 bases. The CDR3 consists of 14 residues. After removal of 5 bases from V and 8 bases from J, the junction contained 9 bases not matched to a gene. Per the germline V gene, CDR1 is SEHNR and CDR2 is FQNEAQ (reference sequence). CDR3 residues: CASSPPWGGDEQFF. The CDR3, as DNA: TGTGCCAGCAGCCCACCCTGGGGAGGGGATGAGCAGTTCTTC. The complete variable domain, with remaining parts taken from reference TRBV7-9 and TRBJ2-1, reads DTGVSQNPRHKITKRGQNVTFRCDPISEHNRLYWYRQTLGQGPEFLTYFQNEAQLEKSRLLSDRFSAERPKGSFSTLEIQRTEQGDSAMYLCASSPPWGGDEQFFGPGTRLTVL.

The chain employs TRBV6-1 and TRBJ2-7; TRBD1 matches at 7 bases. V was pared by 4 bases and J by 4 bases, with 7 bases of the junction left unmatched. This CDR3 spans 14 amino acids. Germline V CDR1 and CDR2: MNHNS, SASEGT. CDR3 sequence (DNA): TGTGCCAGCAGTGCGGGACAGTACCTTTACGAGCAGTACTTC. Its translation: CASSAGQYLYEQYF.

The rearrangement links TRBV19 to TRBJ1-1; D gene uncertain. The length of the CDR3 is 16 residues. V lost 0 bases, J lost 0 bases, and 11 bases lay in between. Germline V gene lookup returns CDR1 LNHDA and CDR2 SQIVND (reference sequence). CDR3 DNA: TGTGCCAGTAGTATAGAGTACGGAACAATGAACACTGAAGCTTTCTTT. Translated: CASSIEYGTMNTEAFF.

This clonotype was seen a handful of times. This rearrangement joins TRBV2 to TRBJ2-1; TRBD2 agrees at 13 bases. V lost 6 bases to trimming and J lost 8 bases; unmatched junction nucleotides: 4. CDR3 length: 14 amino acids. Germline V lookup: CDR1 SNHLY, CDR2 FYNNEI. CDR3 coding DNA: TGTGCCAGCAGGGGGGGGACTAGCGGGGATGAGCAGTTCTTC. It specifies CASRGGTSGDEQFF.

This clonotype appeared many times. The chain employs TRBV7-2 and TRBJ2-5; 7 bases are a match to TRBD1. The V gene end was trimmed by 6 bases and the J gene end by 4 bases; junction bases not matched to a gene: 5. The CDR3 has 13 residues. The germline CDR1 and CDR2 sequences are SGHTA and FQGNSA. CDR3: CASRPSGGETQYF. The CDR3 DNA is TGTGCCAGCAGACCCTCAGGGGGAGAGACCCAGTACTTC. The complete variable domain, with remaining parts taken from reference TRBV7-2 and TRBJ2-5, reads GAGVSQSPSNKVTEKGKDVELRCDPISGHTALYWYRQSLGQGLEFLIYFQGNSAPDKSGLPSDRFSAERTGGSVSTLTIQRTQQEDSAVYLCASRPSGGETQYFGPGTRLLVL.

The J gene is TRBJ1-1, the V gene TRBV7-6; D is perhaps TRBD1 (5 bases). The V and J ends lost 4 bases and 8 bases respectively, with 8 bases between them. This CDR3 is 11 amino acids long. The V gene's germline CDR1 is SGHVS and CDR2 FNYEAQ. The DNA of the CDR3 is TGTGCCAGCAGCTCGGGGGGGGAAGCTTTCTTT. Translating it yields CASSSGGEAFF.

This chain joins TRBV6-1 and TRBJ2-7; 7 positions agree with TRBD1. Germline loops: CDR1 MNHNS, CDR2 SASEGT. The junction had 5 bases not matched to a gene; V was cut back by 7 bases and J by 5 bases. The CDR3 is made up of 12 amino acids. CDR3 DNA: TGTGCCAGCACCTTCACAGGGGACGAGCAGTACTTC. Translating gives CASTFTGDEQYF.

This clonotype was seen a few times. The chain couples TRBV6-2 or TRBV6-3 to TRBJ2-2, with D unresolved. Trimming pared 0 bases from V and 6 bases from J, leaving 11 bases between. Germline V CDR1 and CDR2: MNHEY, SVGEGT. This CDR3 has 15 residues. CDR3 sequence: CASSYSFVRPGELFF. DNA of the CDR3: TGTGCCAGCAGTTACTCCTTCGTTCGCCCCGGGGAGCTGTTTTTT.

Ten or more counts support this clonotype. The rearrangement uses TRBV7-9 and TRBJ1-1; D is unclear. The CDR3 is 13 amino acids. V lost 2 bases and J 2 bases, leaving 6 bases between the germline ends. From germline, CDR1 is SEHNR and CDR2 FQNEAQ (reference sequence). CDR3 coding DNA: TGTGCCAGCAGCTTATACCGAAACACTGAAGCTTTCTTT. It yields the protein CASSLYRNTEAFF.

The chain carries TRBV5-1 and TRBJ2-7; 7 positions agree with TRBD2. Germline CDR1 SGHRS, CDR2 YFSETQ. Trimming at V came to 0 bases and at J to 4 bases, leaving 10 bases not matched to a gene. The CDR3 consists of 16 residues. As DNA, the CDR3 is TGCGCCAGCAGCTTGGGGTCGGGACTAAGAGATTACGAGCAGTACTTC. This codes for CASSLGSGLRDYEQYF.

In this sample, this clonotype turned up a few times. The gene calls are TRBV6-1 and TRBJ1-6; no firm D call. Germline CDR1 MNHNS, CDR2 SASEGT. V was trimmed by 2 bases and J by 8 bases, leaving 10 bases between them. The CDR3 contains 14 residues. The CDR3 DNA sequence: TGTGCCAGCAGTGAACGGGGTCGGGATTCACCCCTCCACTTT. Protein sequence: CASSERGRDSPLHF.

This clonotype was seen at least ten times. The rearrangement joins TRBV7-8 to TRBJ2-1; 9 positions agree with TRBD2. Germline V gene data show CDR1 as SGHVS and CDR2 as FQNEAQ. V shed 0 bases, J shed 8 bases, and the junction held 11 bases outside the gene matches. The CDR3 extends over 17 amino acids. In nucleotides, the CDR3 is TGTGCCAGCAGCTTAGCGGGGCAGGGACTAGCAGGGGATGAGCAGTTCTTC. This encodes CASSLAGQGLAGDEQFF.

In this sample, this clonotype turned up many times. The chain is built from TRBV7-8 and TRBJ1-5; perhaps TRBD1 as D (5 bases). Germline CDR1 SGHVS, CDR2 FQNEAQ. Trimming pared 2 bases from V and 12 bases from J, leaving 17 bases between. The CDR3 contains 14 residues. The CDR3: CASSLTGTDKFQHF. The CDR3 bases are TGTGCCAGCAGCTTAACCGGGACCGATAAGTTCCAGCATTTT.

The chain is built from TRBV7-9 and TRBJ2-7; weak D call: TRBD2 (6 bases). In germline, CDR1 is SEHNR, CDR2 FQNEAQ (reference sequence). The CDR3 length is 14 residues. Deletions cut 1 base from V and 6 bases from J, with 13 bases between. The CDR3 here is CASSLGLVGGEQYF. The DNA of the CDR3 is TGTGCCAGCAGCTTAGGACTAGTGGGAGGCGAGCAGTACTTC.

The rearrangement joins TRBV6-1 to TRBJ2-1, with 9 bases matching TRBD2. J was trimmed by 7 bases and V by 10 bases; bases with no gene match: 8. Germline-derived CDR1 and CDR2 are MNHNS and SASEGT. This CDR3 has 13 amino acids. CDR3 nucleotide sequence: TGTGCCACCGTAGCGGGAGTCGGGAATGAGCAGTTCTTC. Protein sequence: CATVAGVGNEQFF.

J is TRBJ2-6 and V is TRBV28; TRBD1 matches at 7 bases. The CDR3 consists of 15 residues. Germline loops: CDR1 MDHEN, CDR2 SYDVKM. V lost 7 bases, J lost 2 bases, and 5 bases stayed unmatched. CDR3 amino acids: CASNEGTAGANVLTF. The DNA of the CDR3 is TGTGCCAGCAACGAAGGGACAGCTGGGGCCAACGTCCTGACTTTC.

This clonotype was counted at least ten times. V usage is TRBV7-8 and J usage is TRBJ1-5; D gene ambiguous. This CDR3 comprises 17 residues. CDR1 and CDR2 from the germline V gene are SGHVS and FQNEAQ. The V end was cut by 0 bases, the J end by 4 bases, with 16 bases between. The DNA of the CDR3 is TGTGCCAGCAGCTTAGCGCGCCGACCAACCCCTAATCAGCCCCAGCATTTT. Protein: CASSLARRPTPNQPQHF.

This clonotype occurred a few times. The V and J genes are TRBV4-2 and TRBJ2-4, with 7 bases that match TRBD1. With V trimmed by 6 bases and J by 1 base, 15 bases remained unmatched. The germline CDR1 and CDR2 sequences are LGHNA and YNFKEQ. The CDR3 has 18 amino acids. DNA for the CDR3: TGTGCCAGCAGTCGACAGGGACCTGTAGTTGCGGCCAAAAACATTCAGTACTTC. The encoded protein is CASSRQGPVVAAKNIQYF.

The table lists this clonotype with a few counts. This chain joins TRBV20-1 and TRBJ1-4, with a tentative D call TRBD1 (5 bases). The CDR3 totals 14 residues. Germline V gives CDR1 DFQATT, CDR2 SNEGSKA (reference sequence). The V gene lost 5 bases and the J gene lost 5 bases, with 15 bases spanning the gap. The CDR3 nucleotides read TGCAGTGCTCCCCGGGACGGAAAGAATGAAAAACTGTTTTTT. This sequence encodes CSAPRDGKNEKLFF.

The chain uses TRBV7-9 and TRBJ2-7; either TRBD1 or TRBD2 may supply D (5 bases each). Germline lookup yields CDR1 SEHNR and CDR2 FQNEAQ (reference sequence). Between the trimmed V and J ends, which lost 5 bases and 0 bases, there was a span of 26 bases. This CDR3 region has 19 residues. CDR3: CASSLGRDARGYTSYEQYF. In DNA, the CDR3 is TGTGCCAGCAGCCTCGGCCGGGACGCCCGTGGTTACACCTCCTACGAGCAGTACTTC.